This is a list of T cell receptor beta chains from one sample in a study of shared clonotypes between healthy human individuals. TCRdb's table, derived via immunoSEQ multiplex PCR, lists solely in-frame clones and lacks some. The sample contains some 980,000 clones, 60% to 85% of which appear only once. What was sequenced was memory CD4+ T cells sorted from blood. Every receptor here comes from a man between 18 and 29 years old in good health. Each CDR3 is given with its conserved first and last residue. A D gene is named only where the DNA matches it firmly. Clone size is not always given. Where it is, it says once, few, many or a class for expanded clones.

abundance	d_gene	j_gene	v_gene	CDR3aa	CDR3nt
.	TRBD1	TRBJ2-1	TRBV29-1	CSGGGQARQFF	TGCAGCGGTGGTGGACAGGCGAGGCAGTTCTTC
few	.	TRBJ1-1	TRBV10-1	CASKATGNTEAFF	TGCGCCAGCAAAGCGACAGGCAACACTGAAGCTTTCTTT
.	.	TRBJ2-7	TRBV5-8	CASSLVRGGYEQYF	TGTGCCAGCAGCTTGGTTAGGGGTGGTTACGAGCAGTACTTC
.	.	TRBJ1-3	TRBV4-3	CASSQDSKSSGNTIYF	TGCGCCAGCAGCCAAGATTCGAAGAGCTCTGGAAACACCATATATTTT
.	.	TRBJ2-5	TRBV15	CATSDKGGRETQYF	TGTGCCACCAGCGACAAGGGGGGGCGTGAGACCCAGTACTTC
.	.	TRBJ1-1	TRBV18	CASSPGMNTEAFF	TGTGCCAGCTCACCGGGAATGAACACTGAAGCTTTCTTT
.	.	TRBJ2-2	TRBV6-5	CASSRNTGELFF	TGTGCCAGCAGTCGCAACACCGGGGAGCTGTTTTTT
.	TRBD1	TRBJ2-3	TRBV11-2	CASSLVFATGTGSSDTQYF	TGTGCCAGCAGCTTAGTGTTCGCGACCGGGACAGGGTCGAGCGATACGCAGTATTTT
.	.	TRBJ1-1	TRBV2	CASFIRENTEAFF	TGTGCCAGCTTTATCCGGGAAAACACTGAAGCTTTCTTT
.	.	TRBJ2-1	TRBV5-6	CASSLGTHSGEQFF	TGTGCCAGCAGCCTCGGGACCCACAGTGGTGAGCAGTTCTTC
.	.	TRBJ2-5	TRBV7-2	CASSPRGTEQETQYF	TGTGCCAGCAGCCCTAGGGGCACCGAGCAAGAGACCCAGTACTTC
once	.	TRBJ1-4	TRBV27	CASSFNGGSGEKLFF	TGTGCCAGCAGTTTCAATGGTGGGTCTGGGGAAAAACTGTTTTTT
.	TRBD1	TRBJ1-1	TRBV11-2	CASSLMGTVNTEAFF	TGTGCCAGCAGCTTGATGGGGACAGTGAACACTGAAGCTTTCTTT
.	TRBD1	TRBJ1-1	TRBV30	CAWGTGKTEAFF	TGTGCCTGGGGGACAGGGAAAACTGAAGCTTTCTTT
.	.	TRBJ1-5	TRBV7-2	CASSLVLGTQPQHF	TGTGCCAGCAGCTTAGTGCTGGGTACTCAGCCCCAGCATTTT
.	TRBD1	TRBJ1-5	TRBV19	CASRGTGNQPQHF	TGTGCCAGTAGGGGGACAGGGAATCAGCCCCAGCATTTT
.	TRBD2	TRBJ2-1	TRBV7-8	CASSFSGTSINEQFF	TGTGCCAGCAGCTTTTCCGGGACTAGTATCAATGAGCAGTTCTTC
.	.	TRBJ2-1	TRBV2	CASSAESREQFF	TGTGCCAGCAGTGCCGAGAGTCGTGAGCAGTTCTTC
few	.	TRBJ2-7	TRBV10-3	CAISEFRDKPYEQYF	TGTGCCATCAGTGAATTTCGGGACAAACCCTACGAGCAGTACTTC
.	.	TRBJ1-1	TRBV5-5	CASSLMGGTTFF	TGTGCCAGCAGCTTAATGGGCGGCACAACTTTCTTT
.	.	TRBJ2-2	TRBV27	CASRGTGGELFF	TGTGCCAGCAGGGGCACAGGCGGGGAGCTGTTTTTT
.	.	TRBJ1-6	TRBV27	CASRLGWGGDYNSPLHF	TGTGCCAGCAGGCTTGGGTGGGGGGGCGATTATAATTCACCCCTCCACTTT
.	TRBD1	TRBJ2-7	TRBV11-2	CASSLRTGGSYEQYF	TGTGCCAGCAGCCTTAGAACAGGGGGCTCCTACGAGCAGTACTTC
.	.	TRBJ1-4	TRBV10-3	CAISGGPATNEKLFF	TGTGCCATCAGTGGAGGACCAGCAACTAATGAAAAACTGTTTTTT
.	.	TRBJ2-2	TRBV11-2	CASSEGSPGELFF	TGTGCCAGCAGCGAGGGCTCTCCAGGGGAGCTGTTTTTT
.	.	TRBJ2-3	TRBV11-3	CASSQSNTDTQYF	TGTGCCAGCAGCCAATCTAACACAGATACGCAGTATTTT
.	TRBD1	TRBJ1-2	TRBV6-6	CASSYRGQGNYGYTF	TGTGCCAGCAGTTACAGGGGACAGGGTAACTATGGCTACACCTTC
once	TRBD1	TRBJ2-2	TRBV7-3	CASSSGTGYTGELFF	TGTGCCAGCAGCTCCGGGACAGGGTACACCGGGGAGCTGTTTTTT
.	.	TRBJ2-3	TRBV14	CASSQGTVFSTDTQYF	TGTGCCAGCAGCCAAGGGACCGTTTTTAGCACAGATACGCAGTATTTT
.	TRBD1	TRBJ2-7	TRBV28	CASSPSPGTAYYEQYF	TGTGCCAGCAGCCCATCCCCCGGGACAGCATACTACGAGCAGTACTTC
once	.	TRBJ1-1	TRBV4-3	CASSQDRGDTEAFF	TGCGCCAGCAGCCAAGACAGGGGTGACACTGAAGCTTTCTTT
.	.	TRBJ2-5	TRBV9	CASSVAPTDQETQYF	TGTGCCAGCAGCGTAGCCCCGACAGACCAAGAGACCCAGTACTTC
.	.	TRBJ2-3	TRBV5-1	CASSFRGGGADTQYF	TGCGCCAGCAGCTTTAGGGGCGGAGGCGCAGATACGCAGTATTTT
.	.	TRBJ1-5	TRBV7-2	CASSFSGRDQPQHF	TGTGCCAGCAGCTTCTCGGGGCGGGATCAGCCCCAGCATTTT
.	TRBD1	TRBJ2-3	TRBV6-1	CASRRQGSTDTQYF	TGTGCCAGCAGACGACAGGGGAGCACAGATACGCAGTATTTT
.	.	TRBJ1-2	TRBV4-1	CASSQGETANYGYTF	TGCGCCAGCAGCCAAGGGGAGACGGCAAACTATGGCTACACCTTC
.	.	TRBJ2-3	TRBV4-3	CASSPQPLTKPDTQYF	TGCGCCAGCAGCCCGCAACCTTTGACAAAACCAGATACGCAGTATTTT
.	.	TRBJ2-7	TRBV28	CASSFRSGSNEQYF	TGTGCCAGCAGTTTTAGGTCGGGATCCAACGAGCAGTACTTC
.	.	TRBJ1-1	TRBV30	CAWSAESRRAEAFF	TGTGCCTGGAGTGCAGAGTCCCGCAGGGCTGAAGCTTTCTTT
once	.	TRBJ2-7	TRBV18	CASSRTTAQYEQYF	TGTGCCAGCTCACGGACGACGGCCCAATACGAGCAGTACTTC